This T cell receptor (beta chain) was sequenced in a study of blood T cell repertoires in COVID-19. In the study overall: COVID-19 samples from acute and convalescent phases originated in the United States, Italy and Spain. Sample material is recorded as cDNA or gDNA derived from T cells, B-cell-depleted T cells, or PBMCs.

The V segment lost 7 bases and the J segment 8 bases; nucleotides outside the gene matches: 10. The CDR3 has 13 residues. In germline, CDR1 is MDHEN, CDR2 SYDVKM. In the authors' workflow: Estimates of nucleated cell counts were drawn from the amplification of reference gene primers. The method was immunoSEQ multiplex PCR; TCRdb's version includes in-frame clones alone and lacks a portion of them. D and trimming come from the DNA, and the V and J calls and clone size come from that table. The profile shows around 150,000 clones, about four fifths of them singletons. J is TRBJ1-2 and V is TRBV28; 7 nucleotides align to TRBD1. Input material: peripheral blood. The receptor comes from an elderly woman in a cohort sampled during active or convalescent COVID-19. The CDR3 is CASKDRPVEGYTF. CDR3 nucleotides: TGTGCCAGCAAGGACAGGCCAGTAGAAGGCTACACCTTC.